This T cell receptor beta chain was profiled in a study of T cell responses to AZD1222 COVID-19 vaccine. CDR1 and CDR2 from the germline V gene are MGHRA and YSYEKL. Trimming took 3 bases from V and 5 from J; bases not matched to a gene: 13. The CDR3 totals 17 residues. TCRdb keeps only in-frame clones here, not all; method: immunoSEQ multiplex PCR. Found here are around 120,000 clones, about nine tenths of them singletons; the top ten hold around 4.5%. This clonotype was sampled from an adult in good health. This specimen was peripheral blood, taken on day 0 of AZD1222 vaccination. V and J are TRBV4-1 and TRBJ2-3; 8 bases line up with TRBD2. The CDR3 sequence: CASSQGLSGGAQDTQYF. The CDR3 nucleotides read TGCGCCAGCAGCCAGGGCCTCAGCGGGGGAGCCCAAGATACGCAGTATTTT.